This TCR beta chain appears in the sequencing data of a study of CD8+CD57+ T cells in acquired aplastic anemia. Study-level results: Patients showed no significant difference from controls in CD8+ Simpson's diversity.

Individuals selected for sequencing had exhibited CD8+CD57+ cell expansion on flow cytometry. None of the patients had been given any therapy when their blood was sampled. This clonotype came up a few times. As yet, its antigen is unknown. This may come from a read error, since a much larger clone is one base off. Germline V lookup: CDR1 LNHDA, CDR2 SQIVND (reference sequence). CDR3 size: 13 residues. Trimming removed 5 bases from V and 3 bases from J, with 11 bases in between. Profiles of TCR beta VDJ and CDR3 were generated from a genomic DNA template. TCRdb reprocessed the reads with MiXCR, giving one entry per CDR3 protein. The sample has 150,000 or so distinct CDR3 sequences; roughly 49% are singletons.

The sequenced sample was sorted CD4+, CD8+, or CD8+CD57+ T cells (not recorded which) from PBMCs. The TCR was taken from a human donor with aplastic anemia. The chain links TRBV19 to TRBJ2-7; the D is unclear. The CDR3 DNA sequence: TGTGCCAGTAGTTTTGAGCCGGGCTACGAGCAGTACTTC. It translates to CASSFEPGYEQYF.